This TCR beta chain was profiled in a study of blood T cell repertoires in COVID-19. Looking at the study overall: Sites in the United States, Italy and Spain provided acute and convalescent COVID-19 samples. The analysed material was cDNA or gDNA that came from T cells, B-cell-depleted T cells, or PBMCs.

How the authors handled the data: Reference gene primers were amplified, and this amplification served to estimate nucleated cell counts. Profiling relied on immunoSEQ multiplex PCR, and the TCRdb table lists in-frame clones only, not all of them. Clone size and V and J calls were adopted from that table, with D and trimming inferred from the DNA. The sample has tens of thousands of clones, around 87% seen once; the top ten hold about 25%. CDR3 size: 13 residues. Germline V gives CDR1 SNHLY, CDR2 FYNNEI. Trimming removed 8 bases at V and 5 bases at J, with 15 bases between. The gene calls are TRBV2 and TRBJ2-5; D perhaps matches TRBD1 (5 bases). This TCR came from a man between 60 and 75 years old with active or convalescent COVID-19. Sequenced sample: peripheral blood. CDR3 coding DNA: TGTGCCAGCGGGGCCCTAACGGTGGAGACCCAGTACTTC. Its protein product is CASGALTVETQYF.